A single T cell receptor beta chain is shown here with its context. Its matching antigen is unknown. Trimming removed 2 bases at V and 3 bases at J, with 17 bases between. The CDR3 loop spans 16 amino acids. Looked up from germline, CDR1 is SNHLY and CDR2 is FYNNEI. The TCR alpha and TCR beta cDNA libraries, bearing sample barcodes and UMIs, were generated by 5'RACE using constant-segment primers. MiXCR, run by TCRdb on the 5' RACE reads, gives a single entry per CDR3 protein. The sample carries 400,000 or so distinct CDR3 sequences, around 20% recorded once. The data were taken from a study of T-cell memory formation after mild COVID-19. Turning to the study itself: TCR clusters showed largely donor specificity. Study-level findings and limits: Specificity for SARS-CoV-2 was not confirmed among the second-wave clones peaking on day 37. The main location of contracting CD4+ clones was CM and EM, and that of contracting CD8+ clones was EMRA.

V gene TRBV2 combines with J gene TRBJ2-7, with a weak D call TRBD2 (7 bases). The sequenced sample was PBMCs or a T cell subset sorted from them (not recorded which). The sequence derives from an adult woman who had mild COVID-19 (a few samples of this study predate the infection). Cell type and time point are not known. The CDR3 sequence is CASSEPRGGSFYEQYF. The CDR3 DNA reads as TGTGCCAGCAGTGAACCCAGGGGAGGGAGCTTCTACGAGCAGTACTTC.